Here is one T cell receptor (beta chain) with its context. This clonotype was detected ten times or more. Its antigen is currently not known. No quality values exist for individual bases; no much larger clone is one base distant. The V end gives up 5 bases and the J end 1 base, leaving 7 bases in the junction not matched to a gene. The CDR3 sequence holds 15 residues, the cysteine and phenylalanine included. The kept DNA is CDR3 alone, 45 bases in frame from the first base. The germline V gene sets CDR1 to SGHTA and CDR2 to FQGNSA. The data originate from a study of HIV-infected patients and healthy controls (dated by TCRdb to between 2012 and 2015). General notes on the study: CD4 counts rose modestly but significantly in about 90% of the 16 patients after three months of therapy, yet stayed below normal ranges. The CD4:CD8 ratio rose slightly, whereas CD8 counts showed no consistent shift during early therapy. After a further year of therapy, viral load was undetectable in all patients, having already become undetectable in about 65% of the 16 patients by the second bleed. Patients exhibited no overall T-cell lymphocytopenia, and total CDR3 counts per chain were not significantly different from those of controls. The study asked whether deep sequencing of the TCR repertoire from small blood samples of HIV patients could detect immune perturbation and reconstitution.

Using SuperScript III with primers targeting the alpha and beta constant regions, approximately 500 ng of RNA was reverse transcribed. Separate alpha and beta chain libraries were generated by chain-specific third strand synthesis with multiplexing indices. To avoid primer bias, the protocol used one single primer pair to amplify every rearrangement within a chain, and the protocol also attached molecular barcodes to each cDNA molecule. Purified cDNA was ligated with T4 RNA Ligase 1 onto a 5' RACE adapter bearing a random hexamer and the SP2 sequencing primer site. The authors primed second strand synthesis from the SP2 site with Phusion polymerase and used slow temperature ramps to favor optimal annealing. Each molecule's 12-nucleotide barcode consisted of two random hexamer sequences, both added before amplification and joined together. P5 and P7 adapter elements plus a second index were added in a short first PCR, which was followed by a roughly 23-cycle amplification PCR with P5s and P7 primers. A total of 27 PCR cycles were applied to the libraries, which were quantified on a Qubit, sized on a Bioanalyzer, and diluted to about 4.4 nM. Normalized libraries were sequenced on an Illumina MiSeq with 2 x 250 paired-end kits. MinElute columns were the means by which the reverse transcription reactions were cleaned up, and the reactions were eluted into 10 ul Tris-Cl. Adapter ligations were incubated for less than 30 hours at 16 degrees C and subsequently purified with AMPure XP beads at a 1:1 ratio. Per the original workflow: A modified Decombinator that output V, J, insert and barcode information was used to process the demultiplexed FASTQ files. Sequences that shared a barcode but differed from the dominant sequence were discarded as errors, and original cDNA molecules were estimated by counting barcodes clustered at Levenshtein distance 3. For downstream analyses, the R packages ineq, vegan, igraph and RCytoscape were used, along with IMGT nomenclature and CDR3 definitions. V gene usage was calculated across distinct sequences, with every TCR tallied a single time to avoid skew from clonal expansion. Within a donor, similarity networks joined unique CDR3 amino acid sequences in every case where two of them were separated by a single Levenshtein edit. Published HIV-specific CDR3s (over 90 alpha, roughly 700 beta) and CMV-specific CDR3s (around 12 alpha, over 250 beta) were compiled and searched for in the repertoires. Random subsampling to size-matched repertoires showed patients' decreased diversity was not caused by their lower sequence numbers. TCRdb reanalyzed the raw reads on its own, using fastp at Q25 for trimming and MiXCR for clone calling, and kept in-frame beta chains. Rows are combined by CDR3 protein, so each entry shows the most common genes and DNA. TCRdb's processing, not the authors' own work, is the source of the V and J calls. In this sample the table shows more than 15,000 distinct CDR3 sequences, more than 7.5% of which occur a single time. The ten largest clones take up 20% to 25% of the sample.

The study collected follow-up blood from HIV-infected patients roughly three months, about 14 weeks, after antiretroviral therapy began. Whole blood was used without cell fractionation, so the repertoire reflected all unsorted peripheral T cells. For RNA extraction, about 2.3 ml of peripheral blood was collected into Tempus tubes. Patients with febrile or AIDS-related illness, tumors, hepatitis B or C coinfection, immunomodulatory therapy, recent vaccination or treatment interruptions were excluded from enrollment. Residual genomic DNA was removed with the TURBO-DNase kit and globin mRNA was depleted with GLOBINclear. Broader findings and caveats from the paper: HLA typing of donors was not performed in the study. Pairing of alpha and beta chains was not determined in the samples. Processing included only sixteen HIV-infected individuals, and this was regarded by the authors as a major limit on how widely the findings apply. Eight alpha and eight beta V genes showed significantly different mean usage between HIV-infected patients and controls. Unequal numbers of distinct sequences between patients and controls complicated comparisons, and size-matching overweighted rare events from HIV-infected data. HIV-infected repertoires showed significantly elevated mean Gini indices relative to controls, which possibly reflects oligoclonality. Using whole blood restricted sequencing depth and prevented separating the dynamics of distinct T-cell subpopulations. Treated samples represented only approximately 14 weeks of therapy, a duration arguably insufficient for detecting immune reconstitution in view of low adult thymic output. Healthy controls shared more CDR3s between individuals than HIV+ patients, by Jaccard index and by count of highly shared sequences. The apparent post-therapy recovery of the Gini index in HIV-infected patients was not reproduced in size-matched repertoire data. Compared with untreated HIV+ repertoires, healthy control repertoires had roughly threefold more distinct CDR3s and higher Shannon diversity. Most CMV-associated CDR3s became more frequent during therapy, although their change was not significant, whereas HIV-associated CDR3s showed a significant decrease in frequency. Alpha-chain CDR3s from MAIT cells occurred at high frequency in healthy controls but were severely depleted in HIV+ repertoires. The observed differences in diversity were not explained by the slight differences in age and sex profiles between the study cohorts.

The clonotype comes from an adult with HIV infection. This specimen consisted of blood, obtained during antiretroviral therapy. This receptor chain uses TRBV7-2 and TRBJ2-5; a stretch of 7 junction bases matches TRBD2. At the DNA level, the sequence is TGTGCCAGCAGCCCCCTAGCGGACCCCCAAGAGACCCAGTACTTC. Translation gives CASSPLADPQETQYF.